This T cell receptor beta chain is from a study of spatial heterogeneity in lung cancer. Overall study: The study sequenced follow-up PBMC samples when they were available, at a median of about two years after resection.

Individually, TCR cDNA molecules were each labelled with a unique molecular identifier. TCRdb analysed the 5' RACE reads with MiXCR anew, one entry per CDR3 protein. The sample consists of around 100,000 distinct CDR3 sequences, 10% to 12% of them appearing once. Study conclusions and caveats: Tumor TCRs that were ubiquitous and expanded showed up in blood more at resection than follow-up.

This clonotype was picked up a small number of times. Its antigen is not identified. Time point in this sample: blood at routine non-recurrence follow-up after resection. The sequence was collected from a female donor with early-stage non-small cell lung cancer. The material was PBMCs, obtained at follow-up.

CDR3: CAISLGLAGELDTQYF. The CDR3 nucleotides are TGTGCCATCAGCCTCGGACTAGCGGGAGAATTAGATACGCAGTATTTT. V usage is TRBV10-3 and J usage is TRBJ2-3, with TRBD2 matching over 13 bases. V lost 6 bases to trimming and J lost 5 bases; unmatched junction nucleotides: 8. Germline lookup yields CDR1 ENHRY and CDR2 SYGVKD. The CDR3 is made up of 16 amino acids.